This T cell receptor beta chain was documented in a study of blood T cell repertoires in COVID-19. The V gene's germline CDR1 is SGHRS and CDR2 YFSETQ. The V and J ends lost 4 bases and 0 bases, in that order; junction bases with no gene match: 3. This CDR3 region has 15 residues. Assay used: immunoSEQ multiplex PCR; TCRdb lists only in-frame clones, some missing. The sample consists of 150,000 to 200,000 clones, approximately 80% of them appearing once. Participants spanned ages about 18 to 90 years and resided in about two dozen US areas. Shortly before study entry, within 2 weeks, exposed participants had met a COVID-19 case.

Sequenced input: PBMCs or T cells enriched from blood (not recorded which). This clonotype originated in a man between 60 and 75 years old who had been exposed to COVID-19. The chain couples TRBV5-1 to TRBJ2-1, with TRBD2 matching over 8 bases. The CDR3: CASSPGTSSYNEQFF. CDR3 in DNA: TGCGCCAGCAGCCCCGGGACTAGCTCCTACAATGAGCAGTTCTTC.